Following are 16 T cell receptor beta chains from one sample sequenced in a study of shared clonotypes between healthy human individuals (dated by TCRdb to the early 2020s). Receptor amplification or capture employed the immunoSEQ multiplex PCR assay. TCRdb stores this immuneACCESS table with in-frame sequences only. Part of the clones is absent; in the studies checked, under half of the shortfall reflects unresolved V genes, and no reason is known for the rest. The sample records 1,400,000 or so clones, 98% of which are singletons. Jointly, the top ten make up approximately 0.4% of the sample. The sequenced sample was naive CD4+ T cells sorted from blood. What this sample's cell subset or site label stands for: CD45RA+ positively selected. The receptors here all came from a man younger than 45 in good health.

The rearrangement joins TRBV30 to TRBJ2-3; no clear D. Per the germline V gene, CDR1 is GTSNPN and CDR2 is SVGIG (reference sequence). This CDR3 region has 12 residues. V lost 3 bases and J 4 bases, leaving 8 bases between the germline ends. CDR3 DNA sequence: TGTGCCTGGAGCCGTCTGGCAGATACGCAGTATTTT. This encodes CAWSRLADTQYF. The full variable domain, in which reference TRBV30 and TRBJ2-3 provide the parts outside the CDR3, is SQTIHQWPATLVQPVGSPLSLECTVEGTSNPNLYWYRQAAGRGLQLLFYSVGIGQISSEVPQNLSASRPQDRQFILSSKKLLLSDSGFYLCAWSRLADTQYFGPGTRLTVL.

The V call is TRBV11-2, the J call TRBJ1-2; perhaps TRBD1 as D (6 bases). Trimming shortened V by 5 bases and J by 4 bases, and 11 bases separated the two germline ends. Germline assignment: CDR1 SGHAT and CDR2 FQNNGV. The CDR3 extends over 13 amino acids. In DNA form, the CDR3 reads TGTGCCAGCAGCCGACAGGTGGGCTATGGCTACACCTTC. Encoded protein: CASSRQVGYGYTF.

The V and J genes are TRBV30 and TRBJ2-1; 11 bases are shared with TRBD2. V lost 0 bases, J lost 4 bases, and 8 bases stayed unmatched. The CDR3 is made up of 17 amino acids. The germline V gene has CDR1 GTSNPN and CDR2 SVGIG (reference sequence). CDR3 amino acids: CAWSVKGGLAGYNEQFF. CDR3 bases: TGTGCCTGGAGTGTAAAGGGCGGACTAGCGGGTTACAATGAGCAGTTCTTC. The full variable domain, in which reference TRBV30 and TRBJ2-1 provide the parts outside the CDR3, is SQTIHQWPATLVQPVGSPLSLECTVEGTSNPNLYWYRQAAGRGLQLLFYSVGIGQISSEVPQNLSASRPQDRQFILSSKKLLLSDSGFYLCAWSVKGGLAGYNEQFFGPGTRLTVL.

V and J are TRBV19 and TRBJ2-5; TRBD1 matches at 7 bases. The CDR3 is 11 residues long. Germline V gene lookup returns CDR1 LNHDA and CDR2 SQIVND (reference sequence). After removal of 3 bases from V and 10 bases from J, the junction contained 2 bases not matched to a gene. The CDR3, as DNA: TGTGCCAGTAGTATTCAGGGGGTCCAGTACTTC. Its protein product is CASSIQGVQYF.

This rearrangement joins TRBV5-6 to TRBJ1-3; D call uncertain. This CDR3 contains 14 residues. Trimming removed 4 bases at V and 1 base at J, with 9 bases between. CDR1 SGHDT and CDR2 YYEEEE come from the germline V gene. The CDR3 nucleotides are TGTGCCAGCAGCCGGGTGGGTTCTGGAAACACCATATATTTT. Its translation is CASSRVGSGNTIYF.

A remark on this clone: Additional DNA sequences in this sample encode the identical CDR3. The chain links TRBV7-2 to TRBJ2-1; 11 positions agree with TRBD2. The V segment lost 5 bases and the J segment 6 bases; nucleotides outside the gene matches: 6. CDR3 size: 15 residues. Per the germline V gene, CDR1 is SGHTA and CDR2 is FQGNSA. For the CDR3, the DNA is TGTGCCAGCAGCCTAGGACTAGCGGGCCTCAATGAGCAGTTCTTC. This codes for CASSLGLAGLNEQFF. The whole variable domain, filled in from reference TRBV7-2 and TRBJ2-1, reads GAGVSQSPSNKVTEKGKDVELRCDPISGHTALYWYRQSLGQGLEFLIYFQGNSAPDKSGLPSDRFSAERTGGSVSTLTIQRTQQEDSAVYLCASSLGLAGLNEQFFGPGTRLTVL.

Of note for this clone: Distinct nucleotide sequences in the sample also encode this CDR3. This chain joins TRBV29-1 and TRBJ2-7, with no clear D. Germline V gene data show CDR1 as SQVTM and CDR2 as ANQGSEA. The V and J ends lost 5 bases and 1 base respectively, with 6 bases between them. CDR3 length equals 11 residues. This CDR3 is CSVQVSYEQYF. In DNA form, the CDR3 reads TGCAGCGTTCAGGTATCCTACGAGCAGTACTTC.

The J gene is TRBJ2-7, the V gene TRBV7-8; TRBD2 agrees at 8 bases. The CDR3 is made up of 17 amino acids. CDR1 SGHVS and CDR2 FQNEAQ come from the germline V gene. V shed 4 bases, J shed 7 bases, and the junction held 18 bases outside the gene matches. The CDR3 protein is CASSSPAKRETTQEQYF. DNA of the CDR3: TGTGCCAGCAGCTCACCGGCGAAGCGGGAGACAACTCAGGAGCAGTACTTC.

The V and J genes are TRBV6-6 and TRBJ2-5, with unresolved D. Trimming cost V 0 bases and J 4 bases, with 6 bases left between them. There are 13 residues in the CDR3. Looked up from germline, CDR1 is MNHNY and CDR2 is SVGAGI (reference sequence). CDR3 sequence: CASSYSTGETQYF. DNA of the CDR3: TGTGCCAGCAGTTACTCGACGGGAGAGACCCAGTACTTC.

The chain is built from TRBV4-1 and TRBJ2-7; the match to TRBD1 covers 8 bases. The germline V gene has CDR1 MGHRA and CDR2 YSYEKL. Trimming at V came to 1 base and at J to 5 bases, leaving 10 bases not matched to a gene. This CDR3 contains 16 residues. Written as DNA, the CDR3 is TGCGCCAGCAGCCAAGTCTCGGGCAGGGGGCGCGACGAGCAGTACTTC. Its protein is CASSQVSGRGRDEQYF.

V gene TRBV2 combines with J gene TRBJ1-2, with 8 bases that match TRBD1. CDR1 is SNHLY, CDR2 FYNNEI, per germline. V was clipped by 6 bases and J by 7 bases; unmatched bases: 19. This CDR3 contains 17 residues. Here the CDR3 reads CASSERIRGRVYGGYTF. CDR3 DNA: TGTGCCAGCAGCGAGCGGATCAGGGGGCGAGTGTACGGTGGCTACACCTTC.

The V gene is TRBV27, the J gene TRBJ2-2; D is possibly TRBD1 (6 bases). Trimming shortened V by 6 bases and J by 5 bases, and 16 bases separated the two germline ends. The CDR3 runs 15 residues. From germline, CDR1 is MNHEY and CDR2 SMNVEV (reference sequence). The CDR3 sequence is CASSPLGGTTGELFF. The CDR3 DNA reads TGTGCCAGCAGCCCCCTAGGGGGAACGACCGGGGAGCTGTTTTTT.

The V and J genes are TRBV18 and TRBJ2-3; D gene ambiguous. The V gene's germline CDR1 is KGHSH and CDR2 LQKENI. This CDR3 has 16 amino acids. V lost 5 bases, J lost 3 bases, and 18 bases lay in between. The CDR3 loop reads CASSSTLKRVTDTQYF. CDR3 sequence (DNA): TGTGCCAGCTCATCCACTCTCAAAAGGGTGACAGATACGCAGTATTTT.

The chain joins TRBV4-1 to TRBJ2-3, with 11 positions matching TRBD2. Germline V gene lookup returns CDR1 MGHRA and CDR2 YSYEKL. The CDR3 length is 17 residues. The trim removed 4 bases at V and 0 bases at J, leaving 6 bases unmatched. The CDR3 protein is CASSRLTSGTSTDTQYF. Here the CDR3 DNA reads TGCGCCAGCAGCCGCCTGACTAGCGGGACTAGCACAGATACGCAGTATTTT.

CDR3 in amino acids: CASSLGDGGSGAYEQYF. The DNA of the CDR3 is TGTGCCAGCAGCTTAGGAGACGGCGGTTCCGGGGCTTACGAGCAGTACTTC. The J gene is TRBJ2-7, the V gene TRBV11-3; D could derive from TRBD1 or TRBD2 (5 bases each). The V gene's germline CDR1 is SGHNT and CDR2 YENEEA. The V and J ends lost 1 base and 4 bases respectively, with 20 bases between them. The length of the CDR3 is 17 residues.

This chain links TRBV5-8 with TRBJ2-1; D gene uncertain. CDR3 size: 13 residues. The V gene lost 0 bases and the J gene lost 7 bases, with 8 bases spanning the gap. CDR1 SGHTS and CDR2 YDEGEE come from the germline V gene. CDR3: CASSLAGWNEQFF. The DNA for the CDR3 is TGTGCCAGCAGCTTGGCGGGTTGGAATGAGCAGTTCTTC.